The source of this T cell receptor (beta chain) is a study of T-cell memory formation after mild COVID-19. Overall study: TCR clusters were largely donor specific.

This CDR3 comprises 12 residues. Germline CDR1 MNHNS, CDR2 SASEGT. Between the trimmed V and J ends, which lost 7 bases and 7 bases, there was a span of 10 bases. TCRdb re-derived calls from the 5' RACE reads in MiXCR, one entry per CDR3 protein. Seen here are roughly 610,000 distinct CDR3 sequences, 17% observed once, and the top ten hold roughly 7.8%. The sequencing input was PBMCs or a T cell subset sorted from them (not recorded which). The receptor was isolated from an adult woman who had mild COVID-19 (a few samples of this study predate the infection). Cell type and time point are not known. V gene TRBV6-1 combines with J gene TRBJ2-2, with D hard to call. The CDR3 protein is CASTYTLGELFF. In DNA, the CDR3 is TGTGCCAGCACCTACACGCTCGGGGAGCTGTTTTTT.